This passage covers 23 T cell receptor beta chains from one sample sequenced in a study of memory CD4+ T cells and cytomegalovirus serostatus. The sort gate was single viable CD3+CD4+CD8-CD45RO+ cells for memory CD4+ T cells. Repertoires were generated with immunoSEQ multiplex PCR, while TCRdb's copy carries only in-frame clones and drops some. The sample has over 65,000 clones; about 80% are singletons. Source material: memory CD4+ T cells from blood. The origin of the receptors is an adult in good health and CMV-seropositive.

Here the CDR3 reads CASSLMGRGASYEQYF. CDR3 sequence (DNA): TGTGCCAGCAGCTTGATGGGAAGGGGCGCATCCTACGAGCAGTACTTC. The chain links TRBV5-7 to TRBJ2-7; TRBD1 might be the D (5 bases). TRBV5-7 is reported as an ORF; its role is uncertain. The V gene lost 1 base and the J gene lost 1 base, with 15 bases spanning the gap. The CDR3 runs to 16 residues.

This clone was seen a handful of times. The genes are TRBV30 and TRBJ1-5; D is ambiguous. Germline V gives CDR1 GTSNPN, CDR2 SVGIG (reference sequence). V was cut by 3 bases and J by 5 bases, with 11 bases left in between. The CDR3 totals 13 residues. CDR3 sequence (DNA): TGTGCCTGGAGCGGCGGTTACGATCAGCCCCAGCATTTT. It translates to CAWSGGYDQPQHF.

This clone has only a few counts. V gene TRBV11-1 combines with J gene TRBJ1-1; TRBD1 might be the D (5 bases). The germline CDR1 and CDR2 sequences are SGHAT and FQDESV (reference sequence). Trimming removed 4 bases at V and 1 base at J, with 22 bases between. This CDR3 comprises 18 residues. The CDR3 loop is CASSSRFQTASKNTEAFF. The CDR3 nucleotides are TGTGCCAGCAGCTCGCGTTTCCAGACAGCAAGTAAGAACACTGAAGCTTTCTTT.

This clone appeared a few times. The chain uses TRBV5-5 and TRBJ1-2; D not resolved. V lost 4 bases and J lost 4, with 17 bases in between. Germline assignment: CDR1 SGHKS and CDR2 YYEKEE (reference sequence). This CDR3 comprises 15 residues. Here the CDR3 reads CASSPYTGPPYGYTF. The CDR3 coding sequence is TGTGCCAGCAGCCCCTACACGGGCCCTCCCTATGGCTACACCTTC.

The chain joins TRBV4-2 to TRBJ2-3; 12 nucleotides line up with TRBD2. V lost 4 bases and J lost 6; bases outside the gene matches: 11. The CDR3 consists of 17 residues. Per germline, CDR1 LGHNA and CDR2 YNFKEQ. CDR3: CASSPGASGRESDTQYF. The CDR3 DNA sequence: TGTGCCAGCAGCCCCGGGGCTAGCGGGAGGGAATCGGATACGCAGTATTTT.

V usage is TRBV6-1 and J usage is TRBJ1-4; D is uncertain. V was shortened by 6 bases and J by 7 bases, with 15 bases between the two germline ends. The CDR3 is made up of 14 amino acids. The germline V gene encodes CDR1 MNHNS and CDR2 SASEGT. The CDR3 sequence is CASSPDRLGEKLFF. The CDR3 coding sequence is TGTGCCAGCAGCCCGGACCGACTGGGTGAAAAACTGTTTTTT.

The CDR3 DNA reads as TGCAGCGTTGACGCGGGGATGGACACCGGGGAGCTGTTTTTT. Translated: CSVDAGMDTGELFF. The chain has TRBV29-1 and TRBJ2-2, with D possibly being TRBD2 (6 bases). The CDR3 contains 14 residues. V gave up 3 bases and J gave up 3 bases, with 11 bases separating them. Per germline, CDR1 SQVTM and CDR2 ANQGSEA.

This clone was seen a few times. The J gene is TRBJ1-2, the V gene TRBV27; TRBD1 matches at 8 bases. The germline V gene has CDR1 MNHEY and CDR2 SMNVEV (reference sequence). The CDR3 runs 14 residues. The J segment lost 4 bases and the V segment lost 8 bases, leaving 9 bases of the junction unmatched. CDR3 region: CASRGADRVYGYTF. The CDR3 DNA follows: TGTGCCAGCCGGGGGGCGGACAGGGTCTATGGCTACACCTTC.

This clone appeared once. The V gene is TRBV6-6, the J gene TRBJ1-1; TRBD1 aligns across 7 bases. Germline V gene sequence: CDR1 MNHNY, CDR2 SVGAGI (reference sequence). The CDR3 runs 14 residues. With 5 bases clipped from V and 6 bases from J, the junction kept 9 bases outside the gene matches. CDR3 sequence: CASSTMTGRAEAFF. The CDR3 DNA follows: TGTGCCAGCAGTACAATGACAGGGAGAGCTGAAGCTTTCTTT.

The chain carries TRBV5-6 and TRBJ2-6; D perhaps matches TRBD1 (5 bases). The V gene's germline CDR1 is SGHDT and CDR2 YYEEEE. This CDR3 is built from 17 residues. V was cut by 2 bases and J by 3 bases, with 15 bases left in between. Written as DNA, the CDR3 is TGTGCCAGCAGCTTCCCCAGGGTCGATTATGGGGCCAACGTCCTGACTTTC. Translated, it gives CASSFPRVDYGANVLTF. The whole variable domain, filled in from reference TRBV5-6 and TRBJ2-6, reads DAGVTQSPTHLIKTRGQQVTLRCSPKSGHDTVSWYQQALGQGPQFIFQYYEEEERQRGNFPDRFSGHQFPNYSSELNVNALLLGDSALYLCASSFPRVDYGANVLTFGAGSRLTVL.

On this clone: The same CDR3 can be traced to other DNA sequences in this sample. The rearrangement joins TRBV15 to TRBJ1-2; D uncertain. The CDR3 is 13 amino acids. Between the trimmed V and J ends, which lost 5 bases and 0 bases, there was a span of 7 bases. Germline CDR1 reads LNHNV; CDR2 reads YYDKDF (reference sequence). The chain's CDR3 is CATSPGANYGYTF. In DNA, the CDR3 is TGTGCCACCAGCCCAGGAGCTAACTATGGCTACACCTTC.

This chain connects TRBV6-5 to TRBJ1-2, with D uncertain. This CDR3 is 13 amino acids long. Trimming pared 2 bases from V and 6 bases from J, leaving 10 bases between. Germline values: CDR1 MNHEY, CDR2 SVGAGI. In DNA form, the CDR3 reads TGTGCCAGCAGTTACGGGCCGGCACATGGCTACACCTTC. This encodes CASSYGPAHGYTF.

CDR3 bases: TGTGCCACCAGCGGATCCACAGGGGCCTGGGACACTGAAGCTTTCTTT. Translating it yields CATSGSTGAWDTEAFF. The rearrangement joins TRBV15 to TRBJ1-1; 7 bases align to TRBD1. The CDR3 contains 16 residues. With V trimmed by 5 bases and J by 3 bases, 12 bases remained unmatched. CDR1 and CDR2 from the germline V gene are LNHNV and YYDKDF (reference sequence).

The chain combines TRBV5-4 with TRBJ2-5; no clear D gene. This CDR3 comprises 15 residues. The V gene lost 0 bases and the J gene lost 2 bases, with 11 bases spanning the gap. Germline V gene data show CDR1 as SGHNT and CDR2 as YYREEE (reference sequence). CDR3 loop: CASSLAPEQQETQYF. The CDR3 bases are TGTGCCAGCAGCTTGGCCCCGGAACAGCAAGAGACCCAGTACTTC.

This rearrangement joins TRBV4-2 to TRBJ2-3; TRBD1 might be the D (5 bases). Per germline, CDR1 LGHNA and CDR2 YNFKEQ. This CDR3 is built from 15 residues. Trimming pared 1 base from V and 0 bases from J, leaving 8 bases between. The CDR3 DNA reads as TGTGCCAGCAGCCAAGGAGCAGGGAGCACAGATACGCAGTATTTT. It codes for CASSQGAGSTDTQYF.

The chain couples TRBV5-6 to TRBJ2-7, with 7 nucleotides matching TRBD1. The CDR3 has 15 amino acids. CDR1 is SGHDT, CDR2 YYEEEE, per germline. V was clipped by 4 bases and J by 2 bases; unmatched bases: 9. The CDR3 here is CASSLTGTETYEQYF. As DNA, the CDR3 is TGTGCCAGCAGCCTAACCGGGACAGAAACCTACGAGCAGTACTTC.

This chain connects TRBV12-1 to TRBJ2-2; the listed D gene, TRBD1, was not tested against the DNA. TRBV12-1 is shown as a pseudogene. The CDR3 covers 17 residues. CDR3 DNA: TGTGCCAGCAGCTTCCTCCGGGACAGGGATACACCCGGGGAGCTGTTTTTT. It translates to CASSFLRDRDTPGELFF.

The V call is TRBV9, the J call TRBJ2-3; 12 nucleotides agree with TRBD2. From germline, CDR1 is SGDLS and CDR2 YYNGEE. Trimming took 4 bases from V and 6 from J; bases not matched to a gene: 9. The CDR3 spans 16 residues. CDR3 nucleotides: TGTGCCAGCAGCCCGAGGGGGCTAGCGGGGGGGGATACGCAGTATTTT. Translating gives CASSPRGLAGGDTQYF.

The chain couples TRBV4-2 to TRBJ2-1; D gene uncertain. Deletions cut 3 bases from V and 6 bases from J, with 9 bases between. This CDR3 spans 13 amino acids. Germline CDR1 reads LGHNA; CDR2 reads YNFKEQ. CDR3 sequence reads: CASSHNIINEQFF. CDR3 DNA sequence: TGTGCCAGCAGCCATAATATCATCAATGAGCAGTTCTTC.

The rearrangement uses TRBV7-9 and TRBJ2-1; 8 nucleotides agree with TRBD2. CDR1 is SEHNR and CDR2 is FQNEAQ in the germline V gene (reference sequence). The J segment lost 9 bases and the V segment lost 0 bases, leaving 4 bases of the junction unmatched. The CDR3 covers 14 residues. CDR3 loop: CASSLAGRASEQFF. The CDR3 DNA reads TGTGCCAGCAGCTTAGCCGGGAGGGCTAGTGAGCAGTTCTTC.

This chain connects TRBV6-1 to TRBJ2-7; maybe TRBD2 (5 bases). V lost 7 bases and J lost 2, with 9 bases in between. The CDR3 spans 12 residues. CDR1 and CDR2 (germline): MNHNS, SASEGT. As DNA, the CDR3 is TGTGCCAGCAAGAGGGCCGCCTACGAGCAGTACTTC. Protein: CASKRAAYEQYF.

Here the CDR3 reads CASSQTTGSNEQFF. In nucleotides, the CDR3 is TGTGCCAGTAGTCAAACGACAGGGTCCAATGAGCAGTTCTTC. The rearrangement uses TRBV19 and TRBJ2-1, with 7 bases that match TRBD1. V trimming: 5 bases; J trimming: 6 bases; junction bases outside the gene matches: 7. The CDR3 extends over 14 amino acids. Germline assignment: CDR1 LNHDA and CDR2 SQIVND (reference sequence).

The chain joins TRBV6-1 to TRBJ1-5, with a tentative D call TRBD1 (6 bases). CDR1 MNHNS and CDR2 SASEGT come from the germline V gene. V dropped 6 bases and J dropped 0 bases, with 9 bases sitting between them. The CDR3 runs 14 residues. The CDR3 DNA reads TGTGCCAGCAGCAGGGGCTATAGCAATCAGCCCCAGCATTTT. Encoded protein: CASSRGYSNQPQHF.